This T cell receptor beta chain is from a study of T cells in Graves' hyperthyroidism and ophthalmopathy. This CDR3 region has 14 residues. Trimming shortened V by 6 bases and J by 7 bases, and 13 bases separated the two germline ends. CDR1 LNHDA and CDR2 SQIVND come from the germline V gene (reference sequence). The CDR3 regions of TCR beta were amplified from RNA transcripts. During a first-round RT-PCR of the TCR CDR3, the HTBI primer set was used. TCRdb independently ran MiXCR on the multiplex PCR reads; one entry per CDR3 protein. The sample has hundreds of thousands of distinct CDR3 sequences, roughly 20% seen once. This clonotype was recorded a few times. Among the patients, aged 18 to 65, hyperthyroidism was newly diagnosed and had lasted under 2 months. The diagnoses drew upon clinical symptoms, serum thyroxine and TRAb, thyroid ultrasound and orbital computed tomography. The source of the PBMCs was 9.5 to 10 ml of fresh peripheral blood.

This receptor was identified in a woman aged 50 to 60 with Graves' hyperthyroidism that later progressed to Graves' ophthalmopathy. The source material was blood. This chain uses TRBV19 with TRBJ1-6; the D is unclear. DNA for the CDR3: TGTGCCAGTAGGGATGGACTGGGGAATTCACCCCTCCACTTT. Its protein product is CASRDGLGNSPLHF. The full variable domain, its missing parts supplied by reference TRBV19 and TRBJ1-6, is DGGITQSPKYLFRKEGQNVTLSCEQNLNHDAMYWYRQDPGQGLRLIYYSQIVNDFQKGDIAEGYSVSREKKESFPLTVTSAQKNPTAFYLCASRDGLGNSPLHFGNGTRLTVT.